Shown below are 23 T cell receptor beta chains from a single sample sequenced in a study of blood T cell repertoires in COVID-19. Sequencing used immunoSEQ multiplex PCR; TCRdb keeps in-frame clones, though not all of them. Of fewer than 250,000 clones in the sample, 80% to 90% were seen once. Sequenced input: peripheral blood. The receptors shown here come from a woman aged 50 to 60 with active or convalescent COVID-19.

The chain couples TRBV15 to TRBJ1-5; 9 positions agree with TRBD1. Per the germline V gene, CDR1 is LNHNV and CDR2 is YYDKDF (reference sequence). The CDR3 runs 15 residues. V lost 3 bases and J lost 3; bases outside the gene matches: 3. This CDR3 is CATSSGTGFNQPQHF. CDR3 bases: TGTGCCACCAGCAGCGGGACAGGGTTCAATCAGCCCCAGCATTTT.

CDR3 nucleotide sequence: TGTGCCTGGAGTGTACGGGAACAGCCCCAGCATTTT. Translating gives CAWSVREQPQHF. The chain is built from TRBV30 and TRBJ1-5, with D unclear. The germline V gene encodes CDR1 GTSNPN and CDR2 SVGIG (reference sequence). There are 12 residues in the CDR3. V was trimmed by 0 bases and J by 7 bases, leaving 7 bases between them.

This clone was detected once. The CDR3 here is CASSPPLTGAGNTIYF. The CDR3, as DNA: TGTGCCAGCAGCCCGCCCCTGACAGGGGCTGGAAACACCATATATTTT. This chain links TRBV14 with TRBJ1-3; 8 nucleotides align to TRBD1. The trim removed 4 bases at V and 2 bases at J, leaving 7 bases unmatched. CDR1 is SGHDN and CDR2 is FVKESK in the germline V gene. The CDR3 is 16 residues long.

This chain connects TRBV5-1 to TRBJ2-2, with D maybe TRBD1 (5 bases). This CDR3 spans 15 amino acids. Germline assignment: CDR1 SGHRS and CDR2 YFSETQ. Trimming took 0 bases from V and 3 from J, leaving 9 bases between them. CDR3 in amino acids: CASSLGGLYTGELFF. CDR3 DNA sequence: TGCGCCAGCAGCTTGGGGGGCCTGTACACCGGGGAGCTGTTTTTT.

The rearrangement joins TRBV29-1 to TRBJ1-2; D unclear. The CDR3 has 12 residues. V lost 6 bases, J lost 7 bases, and 15 bases lay in between. Germline lookup yields CDR1 SQVTM and CDR2 ANQGSEA. The CDR3 DNA sequence: TGCAGCGTCCAAGTCGGGGAAACTGGCTACACCTTC. It encodes CSVQVGETGYTF.

The rearrangement links TRBV7-9 to TRBJ1-1, with D perhaps TRBD1 (5 bases). The V gene lost 0 bases and the J gene lost 6 bases, with 11 bases spanning the gap. Germline CDR1 SEHNR, CDR2 FQNEAQ (reference sequence). The CDR3 loop spans 14 amino acids. CDR3 sequence reads: CASSLAVDSSEAFF. CDR3 in DNA: TGTGCCAGCAGCTTAGCCGTCGACAGCTCTGAAGCTTTCTTT. The whole variable domain, filled in from reference TRBV7-9 and TRBJ1-1, reads DTGVSQNPRHKITKRGQNVTFRCDPISEHNRLYWYRQTLGQGPEFLTYFQNEAQLEKSRLLSDRFSAERPKGSFSTLEIQRTEQGDSAMYLCASSLAVDSSEAFFGQGTRLTVV.

The chain uses TRBV7-9 and TRBJ1-1; no clear D. The CDR3 has 13 residues. Germline values: CDR1 SEHNR, CDR2 FQNEAQ (reference sequence). The V gene lost 5 bases and the J gene lost 3 bases, with 10 bases spanning the gap. CDR3 sequence reads: CASSPEVDTEAFF. DNA of the CDR3: TGTGCCAGCAGCCCAGAAGTGGACACTGAAGCTTTCTTT.

This chain joins TRBV28 and TRBJ1-6, with TRBD1 matching over 12 bases. This CDR3 has 17 amino acids. With 6 bases clipped from V and 7 bases from J, the junction kept 10 bases outside the gene matches. The germline V gene encodes CDR1 MDHEN and CDR2 SYDVKM. The CDR3 region is CASSFPRGQGANSPLHF. The DNA for the CDR3 is TGTGCCAGCAGCTTCCCTCGGGGACAGGGGGCCAATTCACCCCTCCACTTT.

V is TRBV5-6 and J is TRBJ1-1; no clear D. This CDR3 is 15 amino acids long. Germline loops: CDR1 SGHDT, CDR2 YYEEEE. Trimming left V 4 bases short and J 1 base short, with 14 bases between. Here the CDR3 DNA reads TGTGCCAGCAGCCCCTTCGCGGTGCCGAACACTGAAGCTTTCTTT. It codes for CASSPFAVPNTEAFF.

This chain links TRBV9 with TRBJ1-2; D ambiguous. Germline CDR1 reads SGDLS; CDR2 reads YYNGEE. There are 13 residues in the CDR3. The V gene lost 0 bases and the J gene lost 1 base, with 4 bases spanning the gap. CDR3 loop: CASSVDINYGYTF. The CDR3 region has the DNA TGTGCCAGCAGCGTAGATATTAACTATGGCTACACCTTC.

The chain uses TRBV6-5 and TRBJ1-1, with 8 nucleotides matching TRBD1. Germline lookup yields CDR1 MNHEY and CDR2 SVGAGI. The CDR3 extends over 14 amino acids. Trimming at V came to 6 bases and at J to 5 bases, leaving 8 bases not matched to a gene. As DNA, the CDR3 is TGTGCCAGCAGCCGGTGGACAGGGAAAACTGAAGCTTTCTTT. It specifies CASSRWTGKTEAFF.

This clone has just one count. V gene TRBV28 combines with J gene TRBJ2-4; D is ambiguous. Germline CDR1 reads MDHEN; CDR2 reads SYDVKM. The CDR3 is 14 amino acids. V shed 4 bases and J shed 7 bases, with 14 bases lying between them. CDR3 nucleotide sequence: TGTGCCAGCAGTTCCGCGGCCCCGAGGAACATTCAGTACTTC. Encoded protein: CASSSAAPRNIQYF.

The chain joins TRBV5-1 to TRBJ1-1; tentative D call: TRBD1 (6 bases). Germline CDR1 is SGHRS and CDR2 is YFSETQ. The CDR3 has 16 residues. Trimming left V 1 base short and J 1 base short, with 14 bases between. The CDR3 nucleotides are TGCGCCAGCAGCTTGAAGGCAGGGGTGAGGAACACTGAAGCTTTCTTT. Translating it yields CASSLKAGVRNTEAFF.

The chain combines TRBV30 with TRBJ2-7; TRBD1 matches at 7 bases. Germline CDR1 reads GTSNPN; CDR2 reads SVGIG (reference sequence). The CDR3 extends over 14 amino acids. The V gene end was trimmed by 5 bases and the J gene end by 5 bases; junction bases not matched to a gene: 12. In nucleotides, the CDR3 is TGTGCCTGGGCTTTAGGTGCCAGGGGGAACGAGCAGTACTTC. It yields the protein CAWALGARGNEQYF.

The J gene is TRBJ2-7, the V gene TRBV3-1 (or the pseudogene TRBV3-2); 7 positions match TRBD1. In germline, CDR1 is LGHDT, CDR2 YNNKEL (reference sequence). Trimming cost V 3 bases and J 0 bases; bases outside gene matches: 2. The CDR3 has 14 amino acids. In DNA form, the CDR3 reads TGTGCCAGCAGCCAGGGACAGAGCTCCTACGAGCAGTACTTC. Amino acid sequence: CASSQGQSSYEQYF.

This clone is a singleton in its sample. The chain carries TRBV5-5 and TRBJ1-1; tentatively, D is TRBD1 (6 bases). Germline values: CDR1 SGHKS, CDR2 YYEKEE (reference sequence). The CDR3 is made up of 13 amino acids. Trimming pared 3 bases from V and 1 base from J, leaving 7 bases between. CDR3 protein: CASSSTGNTEAFF. As DNA, the CDR3 is TGTGCCAGCAGCTCGACAGGGAACACTGAAGCTTTCTTT.

The chain uses TRBV21-1 and TRBJ1-4. TRBV21-1 is annotated as a pseudogene. There are 11 residues in the CDR3. The DNA for the CDR3 is TGTGCCAGCACGGGGGATGAAAAACTGTTTTTT. Its protein product is CASTGDEKLFF.

Concerning this clone itself: This may come from a read error, since a much larger clone is one base off. The chain combines TRBV19 with TRBJ1-2, with D perhaps TRBD1 (6 bases). The V end lost 7 bases, the J end lost 4 bases, and 22 bases lay between the germline ends. Germline V gene sequence: CDR1 LNHDA, CDR2 SQIVND (reference sequence). This CDR3 comprises 16 residues. The CDR3 is CASKGGGRARSYGYTF. DNA of the CDR3: TGTGCCAGTAAGGGGGGGGGCCGTGCGCGAAGCTATGGCTACACCTTC. Variable domain in full (rest from reference TRBV19 and TRBJ1-2): DGGITQSPKYLFRKEGQNVTLSCEQNLNHDAMYWYRQDPGQGLRLIYYSQIVNDFQKGDIAEGYSVSREKKESFPLTVTSAQKNPTAFYLCASKGGGRARSYGYTFGSGTRLTVV.

The chain uses TRBV11-2 and TRBJ2-1; weak D call: TRBD2 (6 bases). Trimming shortened V by 2 bases and J by 9 bases, and 17 bases separated the two germline ends. This CDR3 comprises 15 residues. Germline V CDR1 and CDR2: SGHAT, FQNNGV. The CDR3 is CASSLYVEGRTEQFF. The CDR3 nucleotides are TGTGCCAGCAGCTTATACGTGGAGGGGAGGACTGAGCAGTTCTTC.

This clone rates as medium-sized. This chain uses TRBV6-5 with TRBJ1-5; the D gene is possibly TRBD1 (6 bases). V shed 2 bases and J shed 2 bases, with 7 bases lying between them. The V gene's germline CDR1 is MNHEY and CDR2 SVGAGI. The CDR3 consists of 14 residues. This CDR3 reads CASSYRTGNQPQHF. The CDR3 DNA reads as TGTGCCAGCAGTTACAGGACAGGCAATCAGCCCCAGCATTTT.

The chain joins TRBV7-9 to TRBJ1-3; D gene unclear. Germline assignment: CDR1 SEHNR and CDR2 FQNEAQ (reference sequence). This CDR3 is built from 13 residues. Trimming took off 2 bases at V and 0 bases at J, with 2 bases between the two ends. The CDR3 reads CASSLYSGNTIYF. The CDR3 DNA is TGTGCCAGCAGCTTATACTCTGGAAACACCATATATTTT.

The chain recombines TRBV2 with TRBJ2-1; 9 bases align to TRBD1. The CDR3 is made up of 11 amino acids. Germline CDR1 SNHLY, CDR2 FYNNEI. V shed 9 bases and J 8 bases; nucleotides not matched to a gene: 2. The CDR3 DNA reads as TGTGCCAGGGGGACAGGGCATGAGCAGTTCTTC. Its protein product is CARGTGHEQFF.

The genes are TRBV28 and TRBJ1-4; TRBD1 is a possible D gene (6 bases). CDR3 size: 15 residues. Deletions cut 4 bases from V and 3 bases from J, with 12 bases between. Germline CDR1 reads MDHEN; CDR2 reads SYDVKM. DNA of the CDR3: TGTGCCAGCAGTTCCACGACAGGTCCTAATGAAAAACTGTTTTTT. This translates into CASSSTTGPNEKLFF. Based on the CDR3 plus reference TRBV28 and TRBJ1-4, the full variable domain is DVKVTQSSRYLVKRTGEKVFLECVQDMDHENMFWYRQDPGLGLRLIYFSYDVKMKEKGDIPEGYSVSREKKERFSLILESASTNQTSMYLCASSSTTGPNEKLFFGSGTQLSVL.